This T cell receptor beta chain was documented in a study of T-cell memory formation after mild COVID-19. On the study more broadly: TCR clusters were mostly donor specific. Study-level findings and limits: Detection of some responders pre-infection suggested pre-existing cross-reactive memory T cells participated. Contracting clones, day 15 to 85, had balanced CD4/CD8, and later expanders favored CD4+.

Via MiXCR, TCRdb re-called the 5' RACE reads, giving one row per CDR3 protein. Among roughly 200,000 distinct CDR3 sequences listed, more than 15% were seen once. This clonotype was counted at least ten times. Its specificity is not known. CDR1 is GTSNPN and CDR2 is SVGIG in the germline V gene (reference sequence). The CDR3 is 14 amino acids. V shed 3 bases and J shed 6 bases, with 18 bases lying between them. The chain employs TRBV30 and TRBJ2-7; D possibly uses TRBD1 or TRBD2 (5 bases each). This receptor was taken from an adult woman who had mild COVID-19 (a few samples of this study predate the infection). Cell type and time point are not known. What was sequenced was PBMCs or a T cell subset sorted from them (not recorded which). The CDR3 region has the DNA TGTGCCTGGAGCAGAGGCAATCTGGGGACCGAGCAGTACTTC. Translated: CAWSRGNLGTEQYF.